This T cell receptor (beta chain) was captured by sequencing in a study of T cell responses to AZD1222 COVID-19 vaccine. Findings of the study overall: Among AZD1222 vaccinees, only six or seven were seropositive at baseline. The breadth and depth of Spike-specific TCRs increased once two AZD1222 doses had been given. Nearly half of spike-specific TCRs reportedly go after variant regions that carry no mutations.

The CDR3 covers 15 residues. Trimming removed 4 bases from V and 6 bases from J; junction bases left unmatched: 3. In germline, CDR1 is LGHDT, CDR2 YNNKEL (reference sequence). The method was immunoSEQ multiplex PCR; TCRdb's version includes in-frame clones alone and lacks a portion of them. The sample lists 150,000 to 200,000 clones, almost 95% occurring once. As concerns this clone: Antigen: not known.

Sample: peripheral blood, taken on day 0 of AZD1222 vaccination. The chain carries TRBV3-1 (or the pseudogene TRBV3-2) and TRBJ2-2; 12 bases are a match to TRBD2. The sequence came from an adult in good health. CDR3 sequence reads: CASSLTSGGPGELFF. CDR3 sequence (DNA): TGTGCCAGCAGCCTAACTAGCGGGGGGCCCGGGGAGCTGTTTTTT.